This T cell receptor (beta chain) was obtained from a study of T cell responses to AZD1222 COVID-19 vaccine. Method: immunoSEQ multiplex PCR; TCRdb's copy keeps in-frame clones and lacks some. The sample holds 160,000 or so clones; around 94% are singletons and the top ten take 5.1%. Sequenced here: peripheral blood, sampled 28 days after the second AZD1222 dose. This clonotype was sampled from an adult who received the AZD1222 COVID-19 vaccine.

CDR3 sequence: CASSHHGTSGSAIEQFF. CDR3 in DNA: TGCGCCAGCAGCCATCACGGGACTAGCGGGAGTGCTATTGAGCAGTTCTTC. The rearrangement joins TRBV4-1 to TRBJ2-1, with 14 positions matching TRBD2. The CDR3 extends over 17 amino acids. Germline values: CDR1 MGHRA, CDR2 YSYEKL. V dropped 3 bases and J dropped 9; count of bases not matched to a gene: 10.